This note documents a single TCR beta chain sequence. The sample belongs to a study of blood T cell repertoires in COVID-19. The data were produced by immunoSEQ multiplex PCR, yet TCRdb's version contains in-frame clones alone and is incomplete. The sample contains a few hundred thousand clones, over 85% of which appear only once. Seattle participants joined during active infection and were tracked over time. Looked up from germline, CDR1 is MNHNS and CDR2 is SASEGT. The CDR3 runs to 17 residues. J lost 7 bases, V lost 2 bases, and 12 bases had no gene match. This receptor was identified in a man aged 18 to 29 with COVID-19, enrolled during active disease. The material sequenced was peripheral blood. The V gene is TRBV6-1, the J gene TRBJ1-3; the match to TRBD1 covers 9 bases. DNA for the CDR3: TGTGCCAGCAGTGAAAGGTCGGGACAGGGTATAAGGAACACCATATATTTT. Amino acids: CASSERSGQGIRNTIYF.